This T cell receptor beta chain was identified in a study of radiation and T cells in renal cell carcinoma. As to time point: baseline pretreatment blood. Treatment meaning: 15 Gy SBRT to primary tumor, nephrectomy 4 weeks later. Germline V CDR1 and CDR2: SGHKS, YYEKEE (reference sequence). The V and J ends lost 4 bases and 7 bases respectively, with 15 bases between them. The CDR3 spans 13 residues. TCRdb's copy holds only in-frame clones and misses some; the assay was immunoSEQ multiplex PCR. The sample has some 140,000 clones, over 75% seen once. The rearrangement uses TRBV5-5 and TRBJ2-7, with D perhaps matching TRBD2 (6 bases). This receptor was taken from a woman aged 50 to 65 with renal cell carcinoma. The sample was blood, taken from a patient whose treatment included radiotherapy and nephrectomy. The CDR3 DNA reads as TGTGCCAGCAGCCGTGGGGGGAACTGGGAGCAGTACTTC. Translated: CASSRGGNWEQYF.